This T cell receptor beta chain was captured by sequencing in a study of T cell repertoires and HLA-DP antigens. The overall study: One alloantigen had ten groove amino acid differences from self, the other one. General study findings and limits: Clones undetected before culture averaged approximately 35% against one allele and about 50% against the other.

V was shortened by 0 bases and J by 7 bases, with 10 bases between the two germline ends. Germline-derived CDR1 and CDR2 are SGHTA and FQGNSA. CDR3 length: 14 amino acids. A note on this clone: The antigen remains undetermined.

Deep-resolution sequencing targeted hundreds of thousands of T cell genomes in pre-culture CD4+ samples. Sequencing was performed with immunoSEQ multiplex PCR; in TCRdb, only in-frame clones are kept and a portion is missing. The sample includes about 73,000 clones, around 80% of them seen just once. Sequencing was carried out using CD4+ T cells from PBMCs. This clonotype originated in a man in his sixties in good health and CMV-seronegative. V is TRBV7-2 and J is TRBJ1-5, with D perhaps TRBD1 (5 bases). The CDR3 nucleotides are TGTGCCAGCAGCTTAGCGCCGGGGGGACAGCCCCAGCATTTT. It encodes CASSLAPGGQPQHF.